The entry below describes one TCR beta chain. This clonotype was picked up many times. It lacks a known antigen. No base qualities exist here, and no much larger clone lies one base off it. The sample's treatment or condition label is to be understood as: allogeneic hematopoietic cell transplantation with graft depleted of TCRalphabeta T cells and CD19 B cells. The transplant recipients were children given TCRalphabeta/CD19-depleted allogeneic hematopoietic cell grafts. At the junction V is shortened by 0 bases and J by 4 bases, with 11 bases in between. Counted from cysteine to phenylalanine, this CDR3 has 15 amino acids. Just the 45-base CDR3 DNA is kept, in frame starting at base 1. In the germline V gene, CDR1 corresponds to SGDLS and CDR2 to YYNGEE. The sample is drawn from a study of T-cell reconstitution after alpha-beta-depleted transplantation in children (dated by TCRdb to about 2016). Study-wide context: The study quantitatively tracked T-cell immune reconstitution after TCRalphabeta/CD19-depleted allogeneic hematopoietic cell transplantation in children using TCR repertoire profiling.

Paper-wide results and their limitations: In some patients, high TCRbeta diversity at day 60 was attributed to recipient T cells and intrathymic progenitors that had survived conditioning. Apparently early alphabetaT-cell count recovery about two months after transplant reportedly relied on only several hundred rapidly expanded clones derived from non-depleted graft cells. The frequencies of hyperexpanded clones fell over the following months, and after one year, T-cell counts and TCRbeta diversity were mostly attributed to newly produced T cells.

The receptor library was made with PCR. TCRdb names Illumina HiSeq 2500 as the instrument used. TCR libraries were prepared with molecular barcoding, using unique molecular identifiers to normalize TCRbeta repertoire quantification. The public reads were quality trimmed at Q25 with fastp and then assembled into clones with MiXCR by TCRdb, keeping productive beta chains. For every CDR3 protein sequence, its rows merge into one entry that carries the most common genes and DNA. The sample table contains about 200,000 distinct CDR3 sequences; only one count was recorded for 6.6% of them. The ten largest account for roughly 6% of the sample.

The chain is encoded by TRBV9 joined to TRBJ2-1; the D segment may tentatively be TRBD1 or TRBD2, each giving 6 matched bases. This clonotype was sampled from a boy under 10 years old with acute lymphoblastic leukemia, due to receive a stem cell transplant. This specimen was PBMCs, taken before TCRalphabeta/CD19-depleted stem cell transplant. The encoded CDR3 is CASSVAGAPYNEQFF. Here is the DNA: TGTGCCAGCAGCGTAGCGGGGGCACCTTACAATGAGCAGTTCTTC.